A selection of T cell receptor beta chains follows, all from one sample in a study of blood T cell repertoires in COVID-19. The data were produced by immunoSEQ multiplex PCR, yet TCRdb's version contains in-frame clones alone and is incomplete. The sample has 110,000 or so clones, roughly 80% seen once; the top ten hold roughly 12%. Input material: peripheral blood. These receptors all stem from a human donor in a cohort sampled during active COVID-19. Each CDR3 is given with its conserved first and last residue. D genes are given only for firm matches. The size of a clone is reported for some rows only, either as once, few or many, or as a class for expanded clones.

NA | TRBD1 | TRBJ1-2 | TRBV4-3 | CASSPGQGNYGYTF | TGCGCCAGCAGCCCGGGACAGGGTAACTATGGCTACACCTTC
NA | NA | TRBJ2-5 | TRBV9 | CASSRSSGYQETQYF | TGTGCCAGCAGCCGTAGCTCTGGGTACCAAGAGACCCAGTACTTC
NA | NA | TRBJ2-2 | TRBV7-9 | CASSDSSNTGELFF | TGTGCCAGCAGCGACAGTAGTAACACCGGGGAGCTGTTTTTT
NA | TRBD2 | TRBJ2-2 | TRBV28 | CASSLRLAGGPGELFF | TGTGCCAGCAGTCTACGACTAGCGGGGGGGCCCGGGGAGCTGTTTTTT
once | TRBD2 | TRBJ2-3 | TRBV7-2 | CASSSGGGTSTDTQYF | TGTGCCAGCAGCTCCGGGGGGGGGACTAGCACAGATACGCAGTATTTT
once | NA | TRBJ1-4 | TRBV28 | CASRGPPNEKLFF | TGTGCCAGCAGGGGGCCCCCGAATGAAAAACTGTTTTTT
NA | NA | TRBJ2-7 | TRBV12-1 | CASSCPDRALSYEQYF | TGTGCCAGCAGCTGCCCCGACAGGGCTCTCTCCTACGAGCAGTACTTC
NA | TRBD1 | TRBJ2-7 | TRBV6-5 | CASSYSTTGQGYEQYF | TGTGCCAGCAGTTACTCGACAACGGGACAGGGCTACGAGCAGTACTTC
NA | NA | TRBJ2-7 | TRBV10-3 | CAASVGYYEQYF | TGTGCCGCTAGCGTTGGGTACTACGAGCAGTACTTC
many | NA | TRBJ1-6 | TRBV18 | CASSPNRDSPLHF | TGTGCCAGCTCACCAAACAGAGATTCACCCCTCCACTTT
few | TRBD2 | TRBJ2-1 | TRBV7-6 | CASSLAPSGGYNEQFF | TGTGCCAGCAGCTTAGCGCCCAGCGGGGGCTACAATGAGCAGTTCTTC
NA | TRBD1 | TRBJ2-7 | TRBV11-2 | CASSLGQLSYEQYF | TGTGCCAGCAGCCTGGGACAGCTCTCCTACGAGCAGTACTTC
NA | TRBD1 | TRBJ2-1 | TRBV4-1 | CASSLGGTGAYNEQFF | TGCGCCAGCAGCCTCGGAGGGACAGGGGCGTACAATGAGCAGTTCTTC
once | TRBD2 | TRBJ2-1 | TRBV7-9 | CASSAGTSGGDEQFF | TGTGCCAGCAGCGCCGGGACTAGCGGGGGTGATGAGCAGTTCTTC
NA | TRBD1 | TRBJ1-2 | TRBV9 | CASSYGTGDYGYTF | TGTGCCAGCAGCTACGGGACAGGGGACTATGGCTACACCTTC
NA | TRBD1 | TRBJ1-1 | TRBV7-2 | CASRLGQLNTEAFF | TGTGCCAGCAGACTGGGACAGCTGAACACTGAAGCTTTCTTT
NA | TRBD1 | TRBJ1-6 | TRBV5-1 | CASRLGGDRGQITYNSPLHF | TGCGCCAGCAGGCTGGGTGGGGACAGGGGGCAAATAACCTATAATTCACCCCTCCACTTT
NA | TRBD1 | TRBJ1-2 | TRBV7-2 | CASSPGTGGYTF | TGTGCCAGCAGCCCCGGGACAGGGGGCTACACCTTC
NA | TRBD1 | TRBJ1-1 | TRBV27 | CASGTGLTEAFF | TGTGCCAGCGGGACAGGCTTAACTGAAGCTTTCTTT
NA | TRBD2 | TRBJ2-3 | TRBV5-1 | CASSLVLAGSTDTQYF | TGCGCCAGCAGCTTGGTGTTAGCGGGGAGCACAGATACGCAGTATTTT
NA | TRBD1 | TRBJ2-1 | TRBV5-4 | CASSLGTGTYNEQFF | TGTGCCAGCAGCTTAGGGACAGGTACCTACAATGAGCAGTTCTTC
NA | TRBD2 | TRBJ2-7 | TRBV2 | CASSAHGGAYEQYF | TGTGCCAGCAGTGCACACGGGGGGGCCTACGAGCAGTACTTC
NA | TRBD2 | TRBJ2-5 | TRBV7-6 | CASSLETSGGKETQYF | TGTGCCAGCAGCTTAGAGACTAGCGGGGGAAAAGAGACCCAGTACTTC
NA | NA | TRBJ2-5 | TRBV5-6 | CASSFLLQATQYF | TGTGCCAGCAGCTTCCTCCTTCAGGCGACCCAGTACTTC
once | TRBD1 | TRBJ2-7 | TRBV5-6 | CASTDSPTGTGGEQYF | TGTGCCAGCACCGATTCACCAACCGGGACAGGGGGTGAGCAGTACTTC
few | NA | TRBJ1-1 | TRBV7-6 | CASSLAPQTNTEAFF | TGTGCCAGCAGCTTAGCGCCACAGACGAACACTGAAGCTTTCTTT
NA | TRBD2 | TRBJ2-1 | TRBV5-1 | CASSLAPGLAVNEQFF | TGCGCCAGCAGCTTGGCCCCGGGACTAGCGGTCAATGAGCAGTTCTTC
NA | TRBD1 | TRBJ1-4 | TRBV6-1 | CASSGGYRGLREKLFF | TGTGCCAGCAGTGGGGGATACAGGGGGCTAAGGGAAAAACTGTTTTTT
NA | TRBD2 | TRBJ2-7 | TRBV7-2 | CASSLELAGGPRAYEQYF | TGTGCCAGCAGCTTAGAGCTAGCGGGGGGTCCCAGGGCCTACGAGCAGTACTTC
NA | NA | TRBJ1-1 | TRBV11-2 | CASSRQAMNTEAFF | TGTGCCAGCAGCAGACAGGCCATGAACACTGAAGCTTTCTTT
NA | NA | TRBJ2-3 | TRBV11-2 | CASSLNQGGGQPTDTQYF | TGTGCCAGCAGCCTCAATCAAGGCGGAGGACAGCCCACAGATACGCAGTATTTT
NA | NA | TRBJ1-4 | TRBV21-1 | CASSGVNSGEKLFF | TGTGCCAGCAGCGGTGTTAACAGTGGAGAAAAACTGTTTTTT
once | NA | TRBJ2-1 | TRBV4-3 | CASSQETSHEQFF | TGCGCCAGCAGCCAGGAAACTAGCCATGAGCAGTTCTTC
few | NA | TRBJ1-1 | TRBV6-5 | CASSFPVGGRPPEAFF | TGTGCCAGCAGTTTCCCAGTCGGTGGGAGGCCGCCTGAAGCTTTCTTT
NA | TRBD2 | TRBJ2-1 | TRBV7-2 | CASSPAGGVYNEQFF | TGTGCCAGCAGCCCCGCGGGGGGGGTTTACAATGAGCAGTTCTTC
NA | TRBD1 | TRBJ2-3 | TRBV2 | CASSEWDRGSTDTQYF | TGTGCCAGCAGCGAATGGGACAGGGGGTCCACAGATACGCAGTATTTT
NA | TRBD1 | TRBJ2-7 | TRBV28 | CASSPSWAGGDEQYF | TGTGCCAGCAGCCCTTCTTGGGCAGGGGGCGACGAGCAGTACTTC
once | TRBD1 | TRBJ2-2 | TRBV10-3 | CAISDDRGAAGELFF | TGTGCCATCAGTGACGACAGGGGGGCTGCCGGGGAGCTGTTTTTT
once | NA | TRBJ1-2 | TRBV5-1 | CASSLEGDANYGYTF | TGCGCCAGCAGCTTGGAGGGGGATGCTAACTATGGCTACACCTTC
NA | TRBD2 | TRBJ2-7 | TRBV6-5 | CASRTPGGGSYEQYF | TGTGCCAGCAGGACCCCGGGAGGGGGCTCCTACGAGCAGTACTTC
once | TRBD2 | TRBJ2-3 | TRBV10-2 | CASSEAPWRGAVDTQYF | TGCGCCAGCAGTGAGGCCCCTTGGCGGGGGGCCGTAGATACGCAGTATTTT
once | NA | TRBJ1-1 | TRBV25-1 | CASSEYIPGAEAFF | TGTGCCAGCAGTGAATATATTCCGGGGGCTGAAGCTTTCTTT
few | TRBD1 | TRBJ1-1 | TRBV6-2/TRBV6-3 | CASSSRTGGNTEAFF | TGTGCCAGCAGTAGCCGGACAGGGGGCAACACTGAAGCTTTCTTT
once | NA | TRBJ2-1 | TRBV29-1 | CSVAGQSSYNEQFF | TGCAGCGTGGCGGGCCAGAGCTCCTACAATGAGCAGTTCTTC
NA | NA | TRBJ1-3 | TRBV29-1 | CSVEEQRNTIYF | TGCAGCGTTGAGGAACAGCGAAACACCATATATTTT